The TCR beta chain under discussion was sequenced for a study of T cell responses to AZD1222 COVID-19 vaccine. Study background: Second doses were pooled across both intervals (about 4 or about 12 weeks).

The assay was immunoSEQ multiplex PCR, and TCRdb's table has in-frame clones only and misses some. The table has 150,000 to 200,000 clones, just over 90% seen once. Trimming cost V 2 bases and J 0 bases, with 8 bases left between them. Germline lookup yields CDR1 KGHSH and CDR2 LQKENI. The CDR3 consists of 15 residues. This TCR was recovered from an adult in good health. The sample was peripheral blood, taken on day 0 of AZD1222 vaccination. The V gene is TRBV18, the J gene TRBJ1-5; D is undetermined. The CDR3 reads CASSPSEYSNQPQHF. CDR3 DNA: TGTGCCAGCTCACCATCCGAGTATAGCAATCAGCCCCAGCATTTT. The variable domain in full, completed from reference TRBV18 and TRBJ1-5, reads NAGVMQNPRHLVRRRGQEARLRCSPMKGHSHVYWYRQLPEEGLKFMVYLQKENIIDESGMPKERFSAEFPKEGPSILRIQQVVRGDSAAYFCASSPSEYSNQPQHFGDGTRLSIL.